This TCR beta chain was recovered during a study of blood T cell repertoires in COVID-19. As for the study in general: Acute and convalescent COVID-19 samples came from the United States, Italy and Spain. The cDNA or gDNA used as material had been derived from T cells, B-cell-depleted T cells, or PBMCs.

Per the authors' pipeline: It was from reference gene primer amplification that nucleated cell counts were estimated. Libraries were prepared by immunoSEQ multiplex PCR; TCRdb keeps only in-frame clonotypes and omits some of them. V and J calls and clone size are those listed in that table; D and trimming were worked out from the DNA. The sample lists about 170,000 clones; roughly 84% were seen once. Per the germline V gene, CDR1 is SGHTA and CDR2 is FQGTGA. The CDR3 has 14 residues. Trimming pared 7 bases from V and 2 bases from J, leaving 11 bases between. The gene calls are TRBV7-3 and TRBJ2-2; TRBD2 might be the D (6 bases). This TCR was sampled from a man aged 18 to 30 with active or convalescent COVID-19. The sequenced sample consisted of peripheral blood. The CDR3 bases are TGTGCCAGCACTGCGGGACCAAACACCGGGGAGCTGTTTTTT. It yields the protein CASTAGPNTGELFF.